The present T cell receptor beta chain was sequenced within a study of neurological immune-mediated disorders. The starting material, 2 million PBMCs stored at -80 C, gave rise to the unsorted libraries. Broader study findings: As far as clinical or MRI features were concerned, none was associated with the multiple sclerosis repertoire cluster. The repertoires of 18 of 34 multiple sclerosis patients were placed by phylogenetic grouping in a single related-CDR3 cluster, which may be a signature.

This clonotype was counted only a few times. Its antigen is undetermined. The cDNA was produced through 5'RACE with 10-nucleotide random UMIs. TCRdb reanalysed the 5' RACE reads using MiXCR and keeps one entry per CDR3 protein. The sample holds some 46,000 distinct CDR3 sequences, roughly 4.4% seen once. The sequencing sample was made of PBMCs. This TCR came from a woman aged 55-69 years with multiple sclerosis.

In DNA form, the CDR3 reads TGTGCCAGTAGTATTGAGGATGAAAAACTGTTTTTT. This gives the protein CASSIEDEKLFF. This chain connects TRBV19 to TRBJ1-4; D remains ambiguous. The CDR3 has 12 residues. V was pared by 3 bases and J by 6 bases, with 5 bases between. Germline V lookup: CDR1 LNHDA, CDR2 SQIVND (reference sequence). Full variable domain (rest looked up from reference TRBV19 and TRBJ1-4): DGGITQSPKYLFRKEGQNVTLSCEQNLNHDAMYWYRQDPGQGLRLIYYSQIVNDFQKGDIAEGYSVSREKKESFPLTVTSAQKNPTAFYLCASSIEDEKLFFGSGTQLSVL.